The T cell receptor (beta chain) under discussion was sequenced for a study of T cells in Graves' hyperthyroidism and ophthalmopathy. Exclusions: uncontrolled infection, other autoimmune disease, pregnancy, lactation. The source of the PBMCs was more than 9.5 ml of fresh peripheral blood. Amplified TCR beta CDR3 regions derived from RNA transcripts. In the first-round RT-PCR of the TCR CDR3, the HTBI primer set was used. TCRdb redid the calling of the multiplex PCR reads with MiXCR, one entry per CDR3 protein. The data hold some 350,000 distinct CDR3 sequences, with roughly 19% observed a single time. Study-wide findings and caveats: Researchers found most expanded thyroid clonotypes above 0.001 in blood as well.

This clonotype was detected many times. Its antigen is not known. CDR3 length equals 15 residues. Trimming removed 2 bases from V and 11 bases from J, with 18 bases in between. Germline V gene lookup returns CDR1 MNHEY and CDR2 SMNVEV (reference sequence). This rearrangement joins TRBV27 to TRBJ2-2, with D possibly TRBD2 on 5 matching bases. This receptor was obtained from a young woman with Graves' hyperthyroidism. The sequencing sample was made of blood. The CDR3 sequence: CASSLLPVGGGELFF. In nucleotides, the CDR3 is TGTGCCAGCAGTTTACTGCCAGTAGGTGGAGGAGAGCTGTTTTTT.